The T cell receptor beta chain under discussion was sequenced for a study of cytomegalovirus exposure and HLA in healthy donors. Whole-study context: The approximately 110 validation repertoires used a platform that matched the one used for the 600 to 750 first-cohort repertoires, as a later analysis reported.

Separate from the roughly 700-subject first cohort, the roughly 130-subject validation cohort was the one that the donors belonged to. V trimming: 6 bases; J trimming: 2 bases; junction bases outside the gene matches: 5. The CDR3 spans 14 residues. CDR1 PRHDT and CDR2 FYEKMQ come from the germline V gene (reference sequence). A word on this clone: The antigen is undetermined.

Notes on the study in general: Confirmation in vitro established that a few CMV-associated chains were specific for CMV antigens. Accounts indicate the classifier identified cytomegalovirus status with strong specificity and sensitivity.

Some clones are missing from TCRdb's copy, which holds only in-frame ones; the method was immunoSEQ multiplex PCR. The table has roughly 56,000 clones, 90% to 95% seen once. Specimen: PBMCs. The sequence derives from a woman between 25 and 40 years old in good health and CMV-seronegative. This chain connects TRBV13 to TRBJ2-3; 7 positions match TRBD1. In DNA, the CDR3 is TGTGCCAGCAGGCTGACAGGGATCACAGATACGCAGTATTTT. Translating gives CASRLTGITDTQYF.